The rows below give T cell receptor beta chains drawn from one sample of a study of blood T cell repertoires in COVID-19. The table came from immunoSEQ multiplex PCR; TCRdb's copy has only in-frame clones and leaves some out. The sample lists around 370,000 clones, around 89% occurring once. What was sequenced was peripheral blood. All receptors derive from a man younger than 35 with active or convalescent COVID-19. CDR3s include the opening cysteine and the closing phenylalanine or tryptophan. Fields, in order: V gene, CDR3 protein.

v_call: TRBV28
cdr3_aa: CASSLSRRWTESNTGELFF

v_call: TRBV28
cdr3_aa: CASSDPGTQSTDTQYF

v_call: TRBV19
cdr3_aa: CASSMDRATKNIQYF

v_call: TRBV7-3
cdr3_aa: CASSLGLGVNTEAFF

v_call: TRBV29-1
cdr3_aa: CSALRGINTEAFF

v_call: TRBV11-2
cdr3_aa: CASSLGVSGSREQYF

v_call: TRBV2
cdr3_aa: CASSELGSGGAHEQYF

v_call: TRBV28
cdr3_aa: CASSQTGPGETQYF

v_call: TRBV5-1
cdr3_aa: CASIIGTGGDEQFF

v_call: TRBV12-3/TRBV12-4
cdr3_aa: CASSLARYQPQHF

v_call: TRBV24-1
cdr3_aa: CASAPGGRDEQFF

v_call: TRBV4-1
cdr3_aa: CASSQVPFGQGEYGYTF